The next 10 T cell receptor beta chains were all read from a single sample in a study of patients and donors after allogeneic stem cell transplantation. In TCRdb, the RT-PCR reads were re-called with MiXCR into one record per CDR3 protein. The sample gives fewer than 180,000 distinct CDR3 sequences, over 30% of which show up once; about 50% is in the top ten. Sequencing was done on a sample of blood, either unsorted or a sorted T cell fraction (not recorded which). The source of these receptors is a human donor who was either an allogeneic HSCT recipient or a stem cell or donor lymphocyte infusion donor (not recorded which). It is not recorded whose cells these are; they may come from a transplant donor.

A few counts support this clonotype. This chain links TRBV20-1 with TRBJ1-2; the D gene is possibly TRBD1 (6 bases). Germline V gene data show CDR1 as DFQATT and CDR2 as SNEGSKA (reference sequence). The CDR3 spans 11 residues. V shed 6 bases and J shed 3 bases, with 8 bases lying between them. CDR3 sequence: CSAGQYYGYTF. In nucleotides, the CDR3 is TGCAGTGCAGGACAGTACTATGGCTACACCTTC.

The chain combines TRBV10-3 with TRBJ1-5; a weak D match, TRBD1 (5 bases). The CDR3 covers 15 residues. Germline-derived CDR1 and CDR2 are ENHRY and SYGVKD. Trimming left V 0 bases short and J 7 bases short, with 13 bases between. This chain's CDR3 is CAISESVGAKQPQHF. In nucleotides, the CDR3 is TGTGCCATCAGTGAGTCAGTTGGGGCGAAGCAGCCCCAGCATTTT.

The gene calls are TRBV20-1 and TRBJ1-1; D might be TRBD1 (5 bases). V lost 1 base and J 2 bases, leaving 11 bases between the germline ends. The CDR3 consists of 14 residues. In germline, CDR1 is DFQATT, CDR2 SNEGSKA (reference sequence). This CDR3 is CSARGAGGNTEAFF. In nucleotides, the CDR3 is TGCAGTGCTAGAGGGGCCGGGGGAAACACTGAAGCTTTCTTT.

This clonotype was found a few times. The chain carries TRBV12-3 or TRBV12-4 and TRBJ1-5; unclear D gene. Trimming left V 5 bases short and J 5 bases short, with 13 bases between. The CDR3 is made up of 14 amino acids. CDR3 in amino acids: CASSQQGYDQPQHF. For the CDR3, the DNA is TGTGCCAGCAGTCAACAAGGTTACGATCAGCCCCAGCATTTT.

The rearrangement links TRBV5-5 to TRBJ2-5; D may be TRBD1 (6 bases). V was shortened by 4 bases and J by 5 bases, with 18 bases between the two germline ends. This CDR3 region has 15 residues. CDR1 SGHKS and CDR2 YYEKEE come from the germline V gene (reference sequence). The DNA for the CDR3 is TGTGCCAGCAGCCTATGGACAGAGCGGATGGAGACCCAGTACTTC. Encoded protein: CASSLWTERMETQYF.

V gene TRBV12-3 or TRBV12-4 combines with J gene TRBJ2-5; 8 nucleotides agree with TRBD1. The ends lost 4 bases at V and 4 bases at J; junction bases unmatched: 17. CDR3 length equals 18 residues. This CDR3 is CASSSSTPGRGRRETQYF. The CDR3 DNA is TGTGCCAGCAGTTCCTCAACCCCGGGCAGGGGGCGTCGAGAGACCCAGTACTTC.

To note about this clonotype: Sequence at one end of the junction differs from germline and may be a read error. The CDR3 DNA follows: TGCACCAGCAGCTTGGTCAGGGGGCCTGGGGAAGCTTTCTTT. Translating gives CTSSLVRGPGEAFF. The chain is built from TRBV5-1 and TRBJ1-1; 8 bases line up with TRBD1. There are 14 residues in the CDR3. Germline-derived CDR1 and CDR2 are SGHRS and YFSETQ.

DNA for the CDR3: TGTGCCAGCAGCTTAGAGGACGGTAGCTCCTACGAGCAGTACGTC. This translates into CASSLEDGSSYEQYV. The chain combines TRBV7-6 with TRBJ2-7; D ambiguous. Germline V CDR1 and CDR2: SGHVS, FNYEAQ. V gave up 1 base and J gave up 0 bases, with 10 bases separating them. The CDR3 spans 15 residues.

This rearrangement joins TRBV6-5 to TRBJ1-6, with 10 positions matching TRBD1. Germline V CDR1 and CDR2: MNHEY, SVGAGI. The CDR3 spans 16 residues. Trimming at V came to 4 bases and at J to 7 bases, leaving 7 bases not matched to a gene. The CDR3 region is CASSWRQGAGNSPLHF. CDR3 coding DNA: TGTGCCAGCAGTTGGAGACAGGGGGCGGGAAATTCACCCCTCCACTTT.

This clonotype was seen more than once but under ten times. The chain is built from TRBV20-1 and TRBJ1-2; D perhaps matches TRBD1 (6 bases). This CDR3 comprises 14 residues. V shed 3 bases and J shed 6 bases, with 17 bases lying between them. CDR1 is DFQATT, CDR2 SNEGSKA, per germline (reference sequence). DNA for the CDR3: TGCAGTGCTAGTACTGGACAGACCTACAATGGCTACACCTTC. Translated: CSASTGQTYNGYTF.